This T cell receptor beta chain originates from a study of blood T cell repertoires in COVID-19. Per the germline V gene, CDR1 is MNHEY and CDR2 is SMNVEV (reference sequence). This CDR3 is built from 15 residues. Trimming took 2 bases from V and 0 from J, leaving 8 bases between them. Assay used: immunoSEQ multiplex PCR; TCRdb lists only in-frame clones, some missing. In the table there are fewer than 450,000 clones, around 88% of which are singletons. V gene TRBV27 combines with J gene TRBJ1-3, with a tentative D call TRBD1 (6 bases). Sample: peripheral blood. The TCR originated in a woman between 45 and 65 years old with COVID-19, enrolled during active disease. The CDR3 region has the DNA TGTGCCAGCAGTTTACAGGGGCCCTCTGGAAACACCATATATTTT. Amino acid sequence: CASSLQGPSGNTIYF.